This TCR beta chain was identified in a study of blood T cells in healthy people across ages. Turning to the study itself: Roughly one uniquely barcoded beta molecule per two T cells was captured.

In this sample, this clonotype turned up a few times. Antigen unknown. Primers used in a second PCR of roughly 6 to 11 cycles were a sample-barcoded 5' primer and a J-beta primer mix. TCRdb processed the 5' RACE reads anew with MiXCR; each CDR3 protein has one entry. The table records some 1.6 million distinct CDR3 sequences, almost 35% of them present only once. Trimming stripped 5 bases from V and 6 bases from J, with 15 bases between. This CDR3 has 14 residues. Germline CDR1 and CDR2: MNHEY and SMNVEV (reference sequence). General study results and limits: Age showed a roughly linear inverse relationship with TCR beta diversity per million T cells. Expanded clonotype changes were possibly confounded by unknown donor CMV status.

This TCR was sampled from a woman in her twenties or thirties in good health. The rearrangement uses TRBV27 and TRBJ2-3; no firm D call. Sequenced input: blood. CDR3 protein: CASSLEKIGDTQYF. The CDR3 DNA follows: TGTGCCAGCAGTCTCGAGAAGATAGGCGATACGCAGTATTTT.